A selection of T cell receptor beta chains follows, all from one sample in a study of blood T cell repertoires in COVID-19. Data came from immunoSEQ multiplex PCR; TCRdb stores just in-frame clones and leaves some out. Of 200,000 or so clones in the sample, almost 80% were seen once. Sequencing used peripheral blood. The receptors here all came from a man between 60 and 75 years old with active or convalescent COVID-19. The CDR3 runs from the conserved cysteine through the conserved F or W. A D gene is named only where the DNA matches it firmly. Clone size is not always given. Where it is, it says once, few, many or a class for expanded clones.

v_gene: TRBV19
len: 14
abundance: -
j_gene: TRBJ2-7
d_gene: TRBD2
CDR3aa: CASSIAGGPHEQYF
CDR3nt: TGTGCCAGTAGTATCGCGGGAGGGCCCCACGAGCAGTACTTC

v_gene: TRBV5-4
len: 14
abundance: -
j_gene: TRBJ1-2
d_gene: TRBD1
CDR3aa: CASSTGQGYYGYTF
CDR3nt: TGTGCCAGCAGCACGGGACAGGGATACTATGGCTACACCTTC

v_gene: TRBV10-3
len: 16
abundance: -
j_gene: TRBJ2-3
d_gene: TRBD1
CDR3aa: CAISESRTGALDTQYF
CDR3nt: TGTGCCATCAGTGAGTCTCGGACAGGGGCGCTAGATACGCAGTATTTT

v_gene: TRBV5-5
len: 14
abundance: -
j_gene: TRBJ2-2
d_gene: TRBD2
CDR3aa: CASSSGLAVGELFF
CDR3nt: TGTGCCAGCAGCTCGGGACTAGCGGTCGGGGAGCTGTTTTTT

v_gene: TRBV7-2
len: 18
abundance: many
j_gene: TRBJ2-7
d_gene: TRBD2
CDR3aa: CASSFLTSGIRVGREQYF
CDR3nt: TGTGCCAGCAGCTTCCTGACTAGCGGGATTAGGGTGGGAAGAGAGCAGTACTTC

v_gene: TRBV18
len: 13
abundance: -
j_gene: TRBJ1-1
d_gene: -
CDR3aa: CASSQAGDTEAFF
CDR3nt: TGTGCCAGCTCACAGGCGGGTGATACTGAAGCTTTCTTT

v_gene: TRBV20-1
len: 13
abundance: -
j_gene: TRBJ2-1
d_gene: -
CDR3aa: CSASMAAYNEQFF
CDR3nt: TGCAGTGCTAGTATGGCGGCCTACAATGAGCAGTTCTTC

v_gene: TRBV7-9
len: 15
abundance: few
j_gene: TRBJ1-2
d_gene: -
CDR3aa: CASSLARQTLRGYTF
CDR3nt: TGTGCCAGCAGCTTAGCGAGGCAAACCCTGAGGGGCTACACCTTC

v_gene: TRBV19
len: 11
abundance: -
j_gene: TRBJ2-2
d_gene: -
CDR3aa: CASRYTGELFF
CDR3nt: TGTGCCAGTAGGTATACCGGGGAGCTGTTTTTT

v_gene: TRBV18
len: 15
abundance: -
j_gene: TRBJ1-1
d_gene: -
CDR3aa: CASSLTTGANTEAFF
CDR3nt: TGTGCCAGCTCCCTGACGACAGGAGCGAACACTGAAGCTTTCTTT

v_gene: TRBV11-2
len: 18
abundance: -
j_gene: TRBJ2-3
d_gene: TRBD2
CDR3aa: CASSLSGRVRSSTDTQYF
CDR3nt: TGTGCCAGCAGCTTATCCGGGAGGGTCCGTTCTAGCACAGATACGCAGTATTTT

v_gene: TRBV7-2
len: 15
abundance: -
j_gene: TRBJ2-1
d_gene: -
CDR3aa: CASSYRAGLYNEQFF
CDR3nt: TGTGCCAGCAGCTACCGGGCGGGTTTATACAATGAGCAGTTCTTC

v_gene: TRBV18
len: 11
abundance: -
j_gene: TRBJ1-4
d_gene: -
CDR3aa: CASSRDEKLFF
CDR3nt: TGTGCCAGCTCGAGGGATGAAAAACTGTTTTTT

v_gene: TRBV24-1
len: 16
abundance: -
j_gene: TRBJ2-6
d_gene: -
CDR3aa: CATSDTHRAGANVLTF
CDR3nt: TGTGCCACCAGTGATACGCACAGGGCTGGGGCCAACGTCCTGACTTTC

v_gene: TRBV18
len: 17
abundance: -
j_gene: TRBJ2-1
d_gene: -
CDR3aa: CASSPRVIADSYNEQFF
CDR3nt: TGTGCCAGCTCACCCCGGGTAATAGCGGACTCCTACAATGAGCAGTTCTTC

v_gene: TRBV9
len: 16
abundance: -
j_gene: TRBJ2-5
d_gene: TRBD1
CDR3aa: CASSPHRGVGQETQYF
CDR3nt: TGTGCCAGCAGCCCCCACAGGGGCGTGGGGCAAGAGACCCAGTACTTC

v_gene: TRBV12-3/TRBV12-4
len: 12
abundance: -
j_gene: TRBJ1-5
d_gene: -
CDR3aa: CASSDSDGPQHF
CDR3nt: TGTGCCAGCAGCGACAGTGACGGGCCCCAGCATTTT

v_gene: TRBV5-6
len: 14
abundance: -
j_gene: TRBJ2-7
d_gene: TRBD2
CDR3aa: CASSGLAAAYEQYF
CDR3nt: TGTGCCAGCAGCGGCCTAGCGGCCGCCTACGAGCAGTACTTC

v_gene: TRBV2
len: 14
abundance: once
j_gene: TRBJ2-2
d_gene: -
CDR3aa: CASRGAFNTGELFF
CDR3nt: TGTGCCAGCAGGGGGGCCTTCAACACCGGGGAGCTGTTTTTT

v_gene: TRBV7-2
len: 15
abundance: -
j_gene: TRBJ2-1
d_gene: TRBD1
CDR3aa: CASSLNGQGLDEQFF
CDR3nt: TGTGCCAGCAGCCTAAACGGACAGGGTTTGGATGAGCAGTTCTTC

v_gene: TRBV7-6
len: 16
abundance: -
j_gene: TRBJ1-3
d_gene: -
CDR3aa: CASSLVGSVSGNTIYF
CDR3nt: TGTGCCAGCAGCTTAGTTGGTTCGGTCTCTGGAAACACCATATATTTT

v_gene: TRBV2
len: 18
abundance: -
j_gene: TRBJ2-1
d_gene: TRBD2
CDR3aa: CASMGASGRLSSYNEQFF
CDR3nt: TGTGCCAGCATGGGGGCTAGCGGGAGGCTGAGCTCCTACAATGAGCAGTTCTTC

v_gene: TRBV7-2
len: 20
abundance: -
j_gene: TRBJ2-1
d_gene: TRBD2
CDR3aa: CASSLARFRTSGRPYNEQFF
CDR3nt: TGTGCCAGCAGCTTAGCGCGGTTTAGGACTAGCGGGAGGCCCTACAATGAGCAGTTCTTC

v_gene: TRBV4-3
len: 11
abundance: -
j_gene: TRBJ2-7
d_gene: -
CDR3aa: CASSLTYEQYF
CDR3nt: TGCGCCAGCAGCCTCACCTACGAGCAGTACTTC

v_gene: TRBV10-3
len: 16
abundance: -
j_gene: TRBJ2-7
d_gene: TRBD1
CDR3aa: CAISESRDRSAYEQYF
CDR3nt: TGTGCCATCAGTGAGTCCCGGGACAGGTCTGCCTACGAGCAGTACTTC

v_gene: TRBV11-2
len: 14
abundance: -
j_gene: TRBJ2-3
d_gene: -
CDR3aa: CASSVAYGSGTQYF
CDR3nt: TGTGCCAGCAGCGTAGCTTATGGGTCAGGTACGCAGTATTTT

v_gene: TRBV19
len: 14
abundance: -
j_gene: TRBJ1-4
d_gene: -
CDR3aa: CASSTDSKREKLFF
CDR3nt: TGTGCCAGTAGTACGGACAGTAAGAGGGAAAAACTGTTTTTT

v_gene: TRBV30
len: 13
abundance: -
j_gene: TRBJ1-1
d_gene: TRBD1
CDR3aa: CAWSTGGEAEAFF
CDR3nt: TGTGCCTGGAGTACAGGGGGCGAGGCTGAAGCTTTCTTT

v_gene: TRBV10-3
len: 16
abundance: many
j_gene: TRBJ2-1
d_gene: -
CDR3aa: CAISESRRSSYNEQFF
CDR3nt: TGTGCCATCAGTGAGTCAAGGAGGAGCTCCTACAATGAGCAGTTCTTC

v_gene: TRBV2
len: 16
abundance: -
j_gene: TRBJ2-5
d_gene: TRBD1
CDR3aa: CASSVWTGGFVETQYF
CDR3nt: TGTGCCAGCAGTGTGTGGACAGGGGGTTTTGTGGAGACCCAGTACTTC

v_gene: TRBV19
len: 16
abundance: -
j_gene: TRBJ2-2
d_gene: TRBD2
CDR3aa: CASKEGGLVDTGELFF
CDR3nt: TGTGCCAGTAAGGAGGGAGGACTAGTAGACACCGGGGAGCTGTTTTTT

v_gene: TRBV19
len: 14
abundance: -
j_gene: TRBJ1-4
d_gene: TRBD1
CDR3aa: CASSAGTGNEKLFF
CDR3nt: TGTGCCAGTAGTGCCGGGACAGGGAATGAAAAACTGTTTTTT

v_gene: TRBV5-1
len: 17
abundance: few
j_gene: TRBJ2-7
d_gene: TRBD2
CDR3aa: CASSLPSGRLKTYEQYF
CDR3nt: TGCGCCAGCAGCCTTCCTAGCGGGAGGCTCAAAACTTACGAGCAGTACTTC

v_gene: TRBV18
len: 15
abundance: -
j_gene: TRBJ1-3
d_gene: -
CDR3aa: CASSPLQAAGDTIYF
CDR3nt: TGTGCCAGCTCACCACTACAGGCCGCGGGGGACACCATATATTTT

v_gene: TRBV5-6
len: 15
abundance: -
j_gene: TRBJ1-6
d_gene: TRBD1
CDR3aa: CASSSIDREFHTLHF
CDR3nt: TGTGCCAGCAGCTCGATTGACAGGGAGTTTCACACCCTCCACTTT

v_gene: TRBV3-1/TRBV3-2
len: 16
abundance: few
j_gene: TRBJ2-7
d_gene: TRBD2
CDR3aa: CASSPGTSGVSYEQYF
CDR3nt: TGTGCCAGCAGCCCAGGGACTAGCGGGGTCTCCTACGAGCAGTACTTC

v_gene: TRBV6-2/TRBV6-3
len: 17
abundance: -
j_gene: TRBJ1-5
d_gene: TRBD1
CDR3aa: CASSYPLLDRANQPQHF
CDR3nt: TGTGCCAGCAGTTATCCCCTCCTGGACAGGGCTAATCAGCCCCAGCATTTT

v_gene: TRBV13
len: 15
abundance: -
j_gene: TRBJ2-2
d_gene: TRBD2
CDR3aa: CASREREEGTGELFF
CDR3nt: TGTGCCAGCAGAGAACGGGAGGAGGGCACCGGGGAGCTGTTTTTT

v_gene: TRBV27
len: 14
abundance: -
j_gene: TRBJ1-2
d_gene: TRBD1
CDR3aa: CASSVRTGEYGYTF
CDR3nt: TGTGCCAGCAGTGTACGGACAGGGGAATATGGCTACACCTTC

v_gene: TRBV11-2
len: 15
abundance: -
j_gene: TRBJ2-3
d_gene: TRBD2
CDR3aa: CASRGLAGGTDTQYF
CDR3nt: TGTGCCAGCCGCGGACTAGCGGGAGGCACAGATACGCAGTATTTT

v_gene: TRBV28
len: 12
abundance: -
j_gene: TRBJ2-2
d_gene: -
CDR3aa: CASSLATGELFF
CDR3nt: TGTGCCAGCAGTTTAGCGACCGGGGAGCTGTTTTTT

v_gene: TRBV5-1
len: 13
abundance: -
j_gene: TRBJ2-2
d_gene: -
CDR3aa: CASSVRDSGELFF
CDR3nt: TGCGCCAGCAGCGTCAGGGATTCCGGGGAGCTGTTTTTT

v_gene: TRBV28
len: 14
abundance: -
j_gene: TRBJ2-1
d_gene: TRBD1
CDR3aa: CASSTAAGGDEQFF
CDR3nt: TGTGCCAGCAGTACCGCTGCAGGGGGCGATGAGCAGTTCTTC

v_gene: TRBV3-1/TRBV3-2
len: 19
abundance: -
j_gene: TRBJ2-7
d_gene: TRBD2
CDR3aa: CASSQNVGPRVGGKREQYF
CDR3nt: TGTGCCAGCAGCCAAAACGTGGGCCCCCGGGTCGGGGGGAAGCGCGAGCAGTACTTC

v_gene: TRBV10-3
len: 12
abundance: -
j_gene: TRBJ1-2
d_gene: -
CDR3aa: CAIKSLNYGYTF
CDR3nt: TGTGCCATCAAATCCCTGAACTATGGCTACACCTTC

v_gene: TRBV6-5
len: 15
abundance: -
j_gene: TRBJ2-7
d_gene: TRBD2
CDR3aa: CASSPTSGASYEQYF
CDR3nt: TGTGCCAGCAGTCCAACTAGCGGGGCCTCCTACGAGCAGTACTTC

v_gene: TRBV19
len: 16
abundance: -
j_gene: TRBJ2-1
d_gene: -
CDR3aa: CASSPTRRSRTTEQFF
CDR3nt: TGTGCCAGTAGTCCCACCCGACGGAGCCGAACAACTGAGCAGTTCTTC

v_gene: TRBV11-2
len: 10
abundance: few
j_gene: TRBJ2-2
d_gene: -
CDR3aa: CASSAGELFF
CDR3nt: TGTGCCAGCTCGGCCGGGGAGCTGTTTTTT

v_gene: TRBV9
len: 15
abundance: -
j_gene: TRBJ1-1
d_gene: -
CDR3aa: CASSTLSRGNTEAFF
CDR3nt: TGTGCCAGCAGCACCCTCTCCAGGGGGAACACTGAAGCTTTCTTT

v_gene: TRBV5-1
len: 15
abundance: -
j_gene: TRBJ2-2
d_gene: -
CDR3aa: CASSSGRGGTGELFF
CDR3nt: TGCGCCAGCAGCTCCGGACGTGGAGGCACCGGGGAGCTGTTTTTT